The rows below give T cell receptor beta chains drawn from one sample of a study of read filtering for tumor transcriptome and immune sequencing. TCRdb independently ran MiXCR on the reads; one entry per CDR3 protein. The sample contains roughly 35,000 distinct CDR3 sequences, roughly 15% of which appear only once. What was sequenced was a population of CD138-negative cells sorted from bone marrow. Every receptor here comes from a donor at least 40 years old with multiple myeloma. CDR3s include the opening cysteine and the closing phenylalanine or tryptophan. Fields, in order: J gene, V gene, D gene, CDR3 length, clone size, CDR3 DNA, CDR3 protein. D genes are given only for firm matches. Size values are once, few and many counts, or a class for expanded clones, and some rows have none.

J: TRBJ1-1
V: TRBV28
D: TRBD1
length: 13
size: -
DNA: TGTGCCAGCAGTGCCGGACAGGGGAGGTTAGCTTTCTTT
CDR3: CASSAGQGRLAFF

J: TRBJ2-7
V: TRBV13
D: TRBD2
length: 14
size: few
DNA: TGTGCCAGCAGCTTTAGCGGGAGCGGCTACGAGCAGTACTTC
CDR3: CASSFSGSGYEQYF

J: TRBJ2-3
V: TRBV27
D: TRBD1
length: 15
size: many
DNA: TGTGCCAGCACCCAAAGTTGGGACAGCCCAGATACGCAGTATTTT
CDR3: CASTQSWDSPDTQYF

J: TRBJ2-5
V: TRBV20-1
D: -
length: 17
size: many
DNA: TGCAGTGCTAGAGATCTTAGCGGCAGGGTCGAATTAGAGACCCAGTACTTC
CDR3: CSARDLSGRVELETQYF

J: TRBJ2-1
V: TRBV10-3
D: TRBD2
length: 17
size: many
DNA: TGTGCCATTAAATCCGGGACAGGGACTAGCGGGAAGAATGAGCAGTTCTTC
CDR3: CAIKSGTGTSGKNEQFF

J: TRBJ1-1
V: TRBV6-5
D: -
length: 13
size: few
DNA: TGTGCCAGCAGTAGGTCAGGGAAGGCTGAAGCTTTCTTT
CDR3: CASSRSGKAEAFF

J: TRBJ1-1
V: TRBV5-6
D: -
length: 14
size: many
DNA: TGTGCCAGCAGCACTCGGTACATGAACACTGAAGCTTTCTTT
CDR3: CASSTRYMNTEAFF

J: TRBJ2-1
V: TRBV2
D: TRBD2
length: 14
size: many
DNA: TGTGCCAGCAGGGGACTAGCGGGACACAATGAGCAGTTCTTC
CDR3: CASRGLAGHNEQFF

J: TRBJ2-1
V: TRBV11-2
D: TRBD2
length: 15
size: many
DNA: TGTGCCAGCAGCTTAGGCCTAGCGGCCCACAATGAGCAGTTCTTC
CDR3: CASSLGLAAHNEQFF

J: TRBJ1-2
V: TRBV5-1
D: -
length: 15
size: few
DNA: TGCGCCAGCAGCAGCATCCCCGGGGTTGGAGATGGCTACACCTTC
CDR3: CASSSIPGVGDGYTF

J: TRBJ2-5
V: TRBV5-4
D: -
length: 13
size: many
DNA: TGTGCCAGCAGCTACCCTCGCCAAGAGACCCAGTACTTC
CDR3: CASSYPRQETQYF

J: TRBJ1-5
V: TRBV18
D: -
length: 16
size: few
DNA: TGTGCCAGCTCAAGGATGGGGGGCGAAAGCAATCAGCCCCAGCATTTT
CDR3: CASSRMGGESNQPQHF

J: TRBJ1-1
V: TRBV4-2
D: -
length: 13
size: -
DNA: TGTGCCAGCGGCAGCATCATGAACACTGAAGCTTTCTTT
CDR3: CASGSIMNTEAFF

J: TRBJ2-5
V: TRBV5-1
D: -
length: 14
size: -
DNA: TGCGCCAGCAGCTTGGAAGGGGGGGGAGAGACCCAGTACTTC
CDR3: CASSLEGGGETQYF

J: TRBJ2-7
V: TRBV6-2/TRBV6-3
D: -
length: 14
size: many
DNA: TGTGCCAGCAGACCTTCGGGCAGATCCTACGAGCAGTACTTC
CDR3: CASRPSGRSYEQYF

J: TRBJ2-1
V: TRBV19
D: -
length: 15
size: many
DNA: TGTGCCAGTAGTTCCTACCTTGGGCGAAGGAATGAGCAGTTCTTC
CDR3: CASSSYLGRRNEQFF

J: TRBJ2-7
V: TRBV7-8
D: TRBD2
length: 16
size: few
DNA: TGTGCCAGCAGCTTAGCGACTAGCGTGAGCTCCTACGAGCAGTACTTC
CDR3: CASSLATSVSSYEQYF

J: TRBJ2-1
V: TRBV30
D: TRBD1
length: 16
size: many
DNA: TGTGCCTGGAGAACCGGGACAGGGAAATTTTACAATGAGCAGTTCTTC
CDR3: CAWRTGTGKFYNEQFF

J: TRBJ1-1
V: TRBV5-1
D: -
length: 14
size: many
DNA: TGCGCCAGCAGCTTGCGGGGCGTGAACACTGAAGCTTTCTTT
CDR3: CASSLRGVNTEAFF

J: TRBJ2-4
V: TRBV7-2
D: TRBD1
length: 16
size: few
DNA: TGTGCCAGCAGCTTGGACCCCACAGGGGTCAAAAACATTCAGTACTTC
CDR3: CASSLDPTGVKNIQYF

J: TRBJ2-3
V: TRBV7-2
D: -
length: 12
size: many
DNA: TGTGCCAGCAGCAAAGCCACAGATACGCAGTATTTT
CDR3: CASSKATDTQYF

J: TRBJ2-1
V: TRBV7-3
D: -
length: 17
size: many
DNA: TGTGCCAGCAGCTTACGAGTCGGGAGAGGGTTGAACAATGAGCAGTTCTTC
CDR3: CASSLRVGRGLNNEQFF

J: TRBJ2-5
V: TRBV10-2
D: -
length: 14
size: many
DNA: TGCGCCAGCAGTCCCCTTGGGGCCCGGGAGACCCAGTACTTC
CDR3: CASSPLGARETQYF

J: TRBJ2-7
V: TRBV27
D: TRBD2
length: 16
size: many
DNA: TGTGCCAGCAGCCTTACGGGGGGGGAGGCCCTCTACGAGCAGTACTTC
CDR3: CASSLTGGEALYEQYF

J: TRBJ2-5
V: TRBV4-3
D: -
length: 15
size: many
DNA: TGCGCCAGCAGCCAAGAGGGTCAATGGCAAGAGACCCAGTACTTC
CDR3: CASSQEGQWQETQYF

J: TRBJ1-5
V: TRBV12-3/TRBV12-4
D: -
length: 13
size: many
DNA: TGTGCCAGCACCACGACCGGAGGTCAGCCCCAGCATTTT
CDR3: CASTTTGGQPQHF

J: TRBJ2-1
V: TRBV6-2/TRBV6-3
D: -
length: 15
size: -
DNA: TGCGCCAGCAGTTATGACGGGGATATGGTAAATGAGCAGTTCTTC
CDR3: CASSYDGDMVNEQFF

J: TRBJ2-2
V: TRBV20-1
D: -
length: 15
size: many
DNA: TGCAGTGCTAGAGAATCGATACCCACCACCGGGGAGCTGTTTTTT
CDR3: CSARESIPTTGELFF

J: TRBJ1-6
V: TRBV28
D: -
length: 17
size: many
DNA: TGTGCCAGCATGAAGGCAGGGCAACGCGCCTATAATTCACCCCTCCACTTT
CDR3: CASMKAGQRAYNSPLHF

J: TRBJ1-6
V: TRBV4-1
D: -
length: 16
size: many
DNA: TGCGCCAGCAGCCAAGATAGGGCAGGGGTGGGTTCACCCCTCCACTTT
CDR3: CASSQDRAGVGSPLHF

J: TRBJ2-5
V: TRBV29-1
D: TRBD2
length: 16
size: few
DNA: TGCAGCGTTGCCGGACTAGCGGGACGGTTACAAGAGACCCAGTACTTC
CDR3: CSVAGLAGRLQETQYF

J: TRBJ2-2
V: TRBV28
D: -
length: 16
size: many
DNA: TGTGCCAGCACCCCAGTGGGGCAGGGGGGCACCGGGGAGCTGTTTTTT
CDR3: CASTPVGQGGTGELFF

J: TRBJ2-3
V: TRBV2
D: -
length: 14
size: many
DNA: TGTGCCAGCGGAAAAGAGATTCCCACAGATACGCAGTATTTT
CDR3: CASGKEIPTDTQYF

J: TRBJ2-7
V: TRBV11-1
D: TRBD2
length: 16
size: many
DNA: TGTGCCAGCAGCTCTAGCGGGACGGGAGGCTCCTACGAGCAGTACTTC
CDR3: CASSSSGTGGSYEQYF

J: TRBJ2-1
V: TRBV12-3/TRBV12-4
D: -
length: 18
size: many
DNA: TGTGCCAGCAGCGGTAACGGTGTCCTCCAAGGCCCCTACAATGAGCAGTTCTTC
CDR3: CASSGNGVLQGPYNEQFF

J: TRBJ2-7
V: TRBV28
D: -
length: 12
size: many
DNA: TGTGCCAGCAGTTTCGATCGGGGCGAGCAGTACTTC
CDR3: CASSFDRGEQYF

J: TRBJ2-1
V: TRBV6-5
D: TRBD2
length: 12
size: few
DNA: TGTGCCAGCAGTTACGCGGGGGATGAGCAGTTCTTC
CDR3: CASSYAGDEQFF

J: TRBJ2-5
V: TRBV20-1
D: -
length: 14
size: many
DNA: TGCAGTGCTCGTGGTGATATGTACCAAGAGACCCAGTACTTC
CDR3: CSARGDMYQETQYF

J: TRBJ1-1
V: TRBV7-3
D: -
length: 13
size: -
DNA: TGTGCCAGCAGCTCGACAGGCCGGGATAACGCTTTCTTT
CDR3: CASSSTGRDNAFF